The present TCR beta chain was sequenced within a study of glioma-infiltrating T cells after dendritic cell vaccination. This clone appeared a single time. No antigen is known for it. Using immunoSEQ multiplex PCR, the repertoire was profiled, and TCRdb retains in-frame clones only, with some absent. Among around 60,000 clones listed, about nine tenths were seen once. The time point here: after dendritic cell vaccination, including at tumor progression/relapse. General study points: Patients with more pretreatment TILs had longer time to progression and survival.

This CDR3 spans 18 amino acids. Per germline, CDR1 SGHAT and CDR2 FQNNGV. Trimming removed 1 base from V and 3 bases from J, with 20 bases in between. The sequenced sample was blood, obtained after dendritic cell vaccination. The TCR originated in a human donor with glioblastoma. V usage is TRBV11-2 and J usage is TRBJ2-3; D is possibly TRBD1 (6 bases). CDR3 residues: CASSLATPGQLRTDTQYF. The DNA for the CDR3 is TGTGCCAGCAGCTTAGCAACCCCCGGACAGCTAAGGACAGATACGCAGTATTTT.